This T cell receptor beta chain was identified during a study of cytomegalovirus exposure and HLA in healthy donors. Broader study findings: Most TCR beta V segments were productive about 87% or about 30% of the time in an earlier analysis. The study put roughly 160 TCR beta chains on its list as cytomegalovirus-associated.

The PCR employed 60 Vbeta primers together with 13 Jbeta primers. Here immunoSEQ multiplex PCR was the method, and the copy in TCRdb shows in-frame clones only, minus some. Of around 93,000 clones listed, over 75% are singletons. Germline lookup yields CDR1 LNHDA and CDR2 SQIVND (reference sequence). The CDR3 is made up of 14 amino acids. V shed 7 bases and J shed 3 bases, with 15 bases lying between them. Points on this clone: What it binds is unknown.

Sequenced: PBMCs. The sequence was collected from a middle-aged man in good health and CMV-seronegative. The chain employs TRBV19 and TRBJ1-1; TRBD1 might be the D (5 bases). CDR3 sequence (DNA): TGTGCCAGTATCCGACAGAGCTACGACACTGAAGCTTTCTTT. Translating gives CASIRQSYDTEAFF.